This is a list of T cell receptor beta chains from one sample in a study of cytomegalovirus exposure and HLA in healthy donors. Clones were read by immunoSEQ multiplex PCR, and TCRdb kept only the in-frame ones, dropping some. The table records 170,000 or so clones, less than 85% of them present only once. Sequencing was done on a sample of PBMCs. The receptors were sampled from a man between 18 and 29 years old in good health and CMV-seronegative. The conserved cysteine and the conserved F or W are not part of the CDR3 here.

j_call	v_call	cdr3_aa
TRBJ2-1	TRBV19	ASNLGDRSYNEQF
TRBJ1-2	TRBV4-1	ASSHLLNLPIGHP
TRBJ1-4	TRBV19	ASRAGGEEVGEKLF
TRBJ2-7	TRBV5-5	ASSLATAYEQY
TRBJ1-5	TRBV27	ASSLYGDTHGSNQPQH
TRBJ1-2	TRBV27	ASSPRTRGGYT
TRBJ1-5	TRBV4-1	ASSQATGRDQPQH
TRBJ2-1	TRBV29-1	SVEGTSNEQF
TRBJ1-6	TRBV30	AWTVHSYNSPLH
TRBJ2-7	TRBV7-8	ASSASYEQY
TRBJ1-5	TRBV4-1	ASSQEGWDRGGNQPQH
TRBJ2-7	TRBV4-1	ASSQGAYEGLYEQY
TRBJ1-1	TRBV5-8	ASSSGGGMIMNTEAF
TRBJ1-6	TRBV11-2	ASSTQRDSLGSPLH
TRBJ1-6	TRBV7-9	SSSLDGGGTVGSPLH
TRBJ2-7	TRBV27	ASSLGGPREQY
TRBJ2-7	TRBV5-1	ASSLEPRETKKY
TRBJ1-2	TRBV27	ASSFQGASHYGYT
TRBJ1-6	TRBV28	ASSYDREGSPLH
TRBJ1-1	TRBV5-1	ASSLATSNTEAF
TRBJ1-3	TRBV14	ASSQDEWRGSGNTIY
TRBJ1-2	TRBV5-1	ASSRQGGVGYT
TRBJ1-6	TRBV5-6	ASSPAGYDSPLH
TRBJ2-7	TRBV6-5	ASSYSRSAIEQY
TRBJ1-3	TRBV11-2	ASSLGPGLLSGNTIY
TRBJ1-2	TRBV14	ASSPGGGNYGYT
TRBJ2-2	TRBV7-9	ASSESNTGELF
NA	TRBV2	ASSEVAGSYEQY
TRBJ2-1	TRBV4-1	ASSSSGQPYNEQF
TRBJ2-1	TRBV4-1	ASSQEESSGSTNEQF
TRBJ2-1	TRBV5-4	ASSRISGIYNEQF
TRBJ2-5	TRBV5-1	ASSPGTGGIGETQY
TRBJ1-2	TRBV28	ASGGRANYGYT
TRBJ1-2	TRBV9	ASSPSGTQILGYT
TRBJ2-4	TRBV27	ASSLRSAVAKNIQY
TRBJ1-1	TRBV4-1	ASSLLHRRFDTEAF
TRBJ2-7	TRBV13	ASSSPLKGNEQY
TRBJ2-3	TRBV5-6	ASSFPGQSTDTQY
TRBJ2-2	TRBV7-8	ASSLARLAGGRNTGELF
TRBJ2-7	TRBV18	ASSPNQPQPGLADDEQY
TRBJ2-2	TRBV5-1	ASSSLTDPNTGELF
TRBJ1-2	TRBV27	ASRQTQGLGYGYT
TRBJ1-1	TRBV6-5	ASSRRGREAF
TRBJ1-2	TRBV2	ASSTQGSYGYT
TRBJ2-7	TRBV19	ASSEGLLDSYEQY
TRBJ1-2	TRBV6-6	ASSYSAGLYGYT
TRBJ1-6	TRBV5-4	ASSSVGGNNSPLH
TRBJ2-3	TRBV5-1	ASSLKLTPTDTQY
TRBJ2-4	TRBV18	ASSPVGTGGSNIQY
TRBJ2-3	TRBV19	ASSIVFGLAGSDTQY
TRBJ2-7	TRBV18	ASSPPGTYEQY
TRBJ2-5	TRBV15	ATSRPRSGSKTQY
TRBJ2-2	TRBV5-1	ASSLSVAGAVGELF
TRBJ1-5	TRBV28	ASSTPGAQPQH
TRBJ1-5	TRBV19	ASSIRQFNSNQPQH
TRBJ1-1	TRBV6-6	ASSYKWSGTEAF
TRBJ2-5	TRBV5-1	ASSLGQGMGETQY
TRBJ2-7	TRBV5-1	ASSRGTVGEQY
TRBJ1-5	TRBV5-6	ASTRRGKGNQPQH